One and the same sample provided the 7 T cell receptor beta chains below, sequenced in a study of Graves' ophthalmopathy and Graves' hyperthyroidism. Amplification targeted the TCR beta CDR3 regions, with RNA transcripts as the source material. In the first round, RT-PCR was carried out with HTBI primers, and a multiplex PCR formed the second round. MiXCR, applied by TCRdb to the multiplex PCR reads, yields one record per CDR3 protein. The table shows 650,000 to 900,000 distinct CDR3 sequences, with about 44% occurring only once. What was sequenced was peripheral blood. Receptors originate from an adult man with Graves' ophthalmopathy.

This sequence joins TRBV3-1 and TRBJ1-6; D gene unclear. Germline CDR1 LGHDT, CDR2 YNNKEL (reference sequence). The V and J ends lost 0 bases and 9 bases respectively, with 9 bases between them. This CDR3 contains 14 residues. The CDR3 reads CASSQEIVVSPLHF. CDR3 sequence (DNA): TGTGCCAGCAGCCAAGAAATAGTGGTTTCACCCCTCCACTTT. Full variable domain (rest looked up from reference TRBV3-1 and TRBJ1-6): DTAVSQTPKYLVTQMGNDKSIKCEQNLGHDTMYWYKQDSKKFLKIMFSYNNKELIINETVPNRFSPKSPDKAHLNLHINSLELGDSAVYFCASSQEIVVSPLHFGNGTRLTVT.

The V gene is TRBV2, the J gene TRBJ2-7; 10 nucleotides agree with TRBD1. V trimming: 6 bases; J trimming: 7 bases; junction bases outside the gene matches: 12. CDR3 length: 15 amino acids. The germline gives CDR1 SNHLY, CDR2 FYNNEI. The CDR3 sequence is CASSLATGGWGEQYF. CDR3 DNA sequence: TGTGCCAGCAGCTTAGCGACAGGGGGCTGGGGGGAGCAGTACTTC.

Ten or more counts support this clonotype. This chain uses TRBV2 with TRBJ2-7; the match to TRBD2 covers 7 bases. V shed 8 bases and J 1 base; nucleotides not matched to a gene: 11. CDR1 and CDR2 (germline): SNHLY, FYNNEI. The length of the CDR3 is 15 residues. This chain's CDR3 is CASGEGKTQSYEQYF. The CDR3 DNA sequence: TGTGCCAGCGGGGAGGGGAAGACGCAGTCCTACGAGCAGTACTTC. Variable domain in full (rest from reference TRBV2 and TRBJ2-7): EPEVTQTPSHQVTQMGQEVILRCVPISNHLYFYWYRQILGQKVEFLVSFYNNEISEKSEIFDDQFSVERPDGSNFTLKIRSTKLEDSAMYFCASGEGKTQSYEQYFGPGTRLTVT.

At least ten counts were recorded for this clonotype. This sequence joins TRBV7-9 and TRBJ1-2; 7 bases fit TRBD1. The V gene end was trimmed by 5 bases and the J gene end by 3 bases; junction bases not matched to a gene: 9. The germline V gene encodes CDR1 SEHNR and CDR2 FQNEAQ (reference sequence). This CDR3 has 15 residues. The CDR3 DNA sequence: TGTGCCAGCAGCGACAATGATGACAGGGACTATGGCTACACCTTC. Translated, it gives CASSDNDDRDYGYTF.

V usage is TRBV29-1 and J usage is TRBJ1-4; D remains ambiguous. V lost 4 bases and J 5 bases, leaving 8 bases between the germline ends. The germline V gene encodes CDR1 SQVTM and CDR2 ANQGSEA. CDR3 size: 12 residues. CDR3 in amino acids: CSVGGDNEKLFF. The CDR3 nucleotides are TGCAGCGTTGGGGGAGACAATGAAAAACTGTTTTTT.

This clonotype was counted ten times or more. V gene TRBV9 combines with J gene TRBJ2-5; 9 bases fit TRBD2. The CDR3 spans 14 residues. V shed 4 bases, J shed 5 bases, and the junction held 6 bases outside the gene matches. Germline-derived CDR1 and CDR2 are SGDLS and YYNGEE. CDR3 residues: CASSILAGAETQYF. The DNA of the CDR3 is TGTGCCAGCAGCATATTAGCGGGGGCGGAGACCCAGTACTTC.

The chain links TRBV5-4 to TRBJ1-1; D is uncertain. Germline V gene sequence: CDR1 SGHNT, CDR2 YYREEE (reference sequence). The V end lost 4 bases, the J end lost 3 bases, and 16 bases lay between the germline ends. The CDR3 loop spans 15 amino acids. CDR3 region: CASSTEIAAHTEAFF. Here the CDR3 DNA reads TGTGCCAGCAGCACCGAGATAGCGGCCCACACTGAAGCTTTCTTT.